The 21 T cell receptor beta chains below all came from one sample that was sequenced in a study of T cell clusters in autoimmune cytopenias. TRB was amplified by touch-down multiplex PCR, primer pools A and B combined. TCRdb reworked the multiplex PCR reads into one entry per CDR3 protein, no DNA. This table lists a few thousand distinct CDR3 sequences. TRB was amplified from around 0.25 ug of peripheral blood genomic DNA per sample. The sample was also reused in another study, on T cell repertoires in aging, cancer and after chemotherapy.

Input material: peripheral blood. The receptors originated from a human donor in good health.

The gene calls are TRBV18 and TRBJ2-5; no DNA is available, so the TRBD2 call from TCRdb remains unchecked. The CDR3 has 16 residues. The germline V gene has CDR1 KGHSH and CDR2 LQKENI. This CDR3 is CASSPPRGLASKTQYF. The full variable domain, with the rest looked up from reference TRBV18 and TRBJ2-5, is NAGVMQNPRHLVRRRGQEARLRCSPMKGHSHVYWYRQLPEEGLKFMVYLQKENIIDESGMPKERFSAEFPKEGPSILRIQQVVRGDSAAYFCASSPPRGLASKTQYFGPGTRLLVL.

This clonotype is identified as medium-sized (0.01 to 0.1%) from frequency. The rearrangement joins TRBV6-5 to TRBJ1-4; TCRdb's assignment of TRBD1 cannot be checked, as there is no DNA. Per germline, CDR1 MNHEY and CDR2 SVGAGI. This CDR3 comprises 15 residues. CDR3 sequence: CASSYWARGGEKLFF.

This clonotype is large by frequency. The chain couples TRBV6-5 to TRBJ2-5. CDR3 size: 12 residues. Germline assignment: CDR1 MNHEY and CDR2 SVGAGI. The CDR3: CASSYSSETQYF.

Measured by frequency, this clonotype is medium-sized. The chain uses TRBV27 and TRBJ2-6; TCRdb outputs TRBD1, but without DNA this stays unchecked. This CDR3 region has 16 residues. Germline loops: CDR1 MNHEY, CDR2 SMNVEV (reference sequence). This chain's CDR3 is CASSLWGASGANVLTF.

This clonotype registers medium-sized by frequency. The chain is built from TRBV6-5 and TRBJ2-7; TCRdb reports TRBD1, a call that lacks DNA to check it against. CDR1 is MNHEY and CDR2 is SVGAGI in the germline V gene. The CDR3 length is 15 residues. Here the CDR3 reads CASSYSKDSTMSQYF.

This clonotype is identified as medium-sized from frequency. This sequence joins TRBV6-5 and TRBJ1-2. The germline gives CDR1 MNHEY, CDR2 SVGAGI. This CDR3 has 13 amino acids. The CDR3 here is CASRIDGDYGYTF.

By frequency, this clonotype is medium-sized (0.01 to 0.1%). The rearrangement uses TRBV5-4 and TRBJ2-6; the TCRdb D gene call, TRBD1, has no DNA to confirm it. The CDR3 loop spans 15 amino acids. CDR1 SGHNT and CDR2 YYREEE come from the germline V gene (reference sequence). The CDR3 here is CASSLQGLGANVLTF.

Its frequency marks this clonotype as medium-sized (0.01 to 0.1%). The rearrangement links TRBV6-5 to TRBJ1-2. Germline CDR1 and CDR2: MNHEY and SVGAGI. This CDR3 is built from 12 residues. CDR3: CASSYDHYGYTF.

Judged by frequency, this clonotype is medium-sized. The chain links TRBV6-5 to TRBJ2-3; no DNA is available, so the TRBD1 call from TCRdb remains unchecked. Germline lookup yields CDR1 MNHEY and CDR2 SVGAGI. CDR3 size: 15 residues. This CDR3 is CASSYSTGFTDTQYF.

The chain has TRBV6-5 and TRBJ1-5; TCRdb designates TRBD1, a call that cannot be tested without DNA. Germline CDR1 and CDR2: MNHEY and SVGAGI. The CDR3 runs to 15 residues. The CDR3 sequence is CASSRQAFSNQPQHF.

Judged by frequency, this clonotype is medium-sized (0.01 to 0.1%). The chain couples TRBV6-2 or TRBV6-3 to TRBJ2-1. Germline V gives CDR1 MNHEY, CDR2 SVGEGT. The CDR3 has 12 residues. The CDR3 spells CASSYRGNEQFF.

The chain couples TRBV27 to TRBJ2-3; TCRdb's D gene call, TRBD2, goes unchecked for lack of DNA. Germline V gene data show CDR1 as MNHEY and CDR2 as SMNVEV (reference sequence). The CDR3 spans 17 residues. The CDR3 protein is CASSPRLAGEPTDTQYF.

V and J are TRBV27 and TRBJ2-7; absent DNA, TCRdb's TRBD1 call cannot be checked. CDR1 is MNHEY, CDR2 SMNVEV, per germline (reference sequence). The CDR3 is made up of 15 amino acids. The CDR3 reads CASSFPGQGTYEQYF.

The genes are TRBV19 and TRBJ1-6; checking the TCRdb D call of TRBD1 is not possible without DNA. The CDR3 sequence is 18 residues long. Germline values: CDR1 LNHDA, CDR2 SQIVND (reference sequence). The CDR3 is CASSDYTGDLSYNSPLHF.

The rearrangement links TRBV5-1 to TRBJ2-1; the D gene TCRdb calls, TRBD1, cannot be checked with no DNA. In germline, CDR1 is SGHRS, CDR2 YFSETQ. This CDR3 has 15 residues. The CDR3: CASSGGGTSYNEQFF.

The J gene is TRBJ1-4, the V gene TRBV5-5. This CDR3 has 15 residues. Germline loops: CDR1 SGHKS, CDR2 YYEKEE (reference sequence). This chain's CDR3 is CASSFQGTSNEKLFF. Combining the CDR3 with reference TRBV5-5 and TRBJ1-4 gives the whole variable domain DAGVTQSPTHLIKTRGQQVTLRCSPISGHKSVSWYQQVLGQGPQFIFQYYEKEERGRGNFPDRFSARQFPNYSSELNVNALLLGDSALYLCASSFQGTSNEKLFFGSGTQLSVL.

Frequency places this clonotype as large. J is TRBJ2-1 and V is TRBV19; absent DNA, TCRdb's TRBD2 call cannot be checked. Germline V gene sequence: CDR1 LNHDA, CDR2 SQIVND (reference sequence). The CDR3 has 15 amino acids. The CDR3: CASSQTSGDYNEQFF.

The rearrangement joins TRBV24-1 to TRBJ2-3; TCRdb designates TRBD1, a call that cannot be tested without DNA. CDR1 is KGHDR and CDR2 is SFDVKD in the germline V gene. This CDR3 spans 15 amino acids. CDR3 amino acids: CATSSGERDTDTQYF.

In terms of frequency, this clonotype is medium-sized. The CDR3 region is CASSLSESYEPLHF. The chain links TRBV5-6 to TRBJ1-6. There are 14 residues in the CDR3. Germline V gene sequence: CDR1 SGHDT, CDR2 YYEEEE. The full variable domain, in which reference TRBV5-6 and TRBJ1-6 provide the parts outside the CDR3, is DAGVTQSPTHLIKTRGQQVTLRCSPKSGHDTVSWYQQALGQGPQFIFQYYEEEERQRGNFPDRFSGHQFPNYSSELNVNALLLGDSALYLCASSLSESYEPLHFGNGTRLTVT.

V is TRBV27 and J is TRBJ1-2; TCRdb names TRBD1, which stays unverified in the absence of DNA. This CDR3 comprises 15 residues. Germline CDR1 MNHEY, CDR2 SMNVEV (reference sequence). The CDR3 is CASSPGADRGGGYTF.

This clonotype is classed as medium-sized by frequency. The CDR3 loop reads CASRVRARRGTQYF. The V gene is TRBV6-2 or TRBV6-3, the J gene TRBJ2-5; as DNA is missing, the TRBD1 call by TCRdb cannot be tested. The CDR3 is 14 residues long. The germline gives CDR1 MNHEY, CDR2 SVGEGT.